The 27 T cell receptor beta chains below all came from one sample that was sequenced in a study of cytomegalovirus exposure and HLA in healthy donors. Primers: 60 Vbeta forward and 13 Jbeta reverse. The method was immunoSEQ multiplex PCR; TCRdb's version includes in-frame clones alone and lacks a portion of them. This table has over 200,000 clones, 70% to 80% appearing once. Specimen: PBMCs. The receptors originated from a woman in her 30s in good health and CMV-seronegative.

The chain joins TRBV27 to TRBJ2-5; D unresolved. The J call is in doubt because the DNA end fits TRBJ2-7 better. The CDR3 is 13 residues long. Germline assignment: CDR1 MNHEY and CDR2 SMNVEV (reference sequence). CDR3 sequence (DNA): TGTGCCAGCAGTTTAGATCCAGGCTACGAGCAGTACTTC. It codes for CASSLDPGYEQYF.

Remarks on this clone: Germline is not matched at one junction end, which may reflect a read error. The genes are TRBV7-9 and TRBJ2-1, with a possible D match to TRBD2 (5 bases). The CDR3 has 13 amino acids. The germline gives CDR1 SEHNR, CDR2 FQNEAQ (reference sequence). The CDR3 coding sequence is TGTTCCAGCAGCTTTAAGACTACACAAAAGCAGTTCTTC. It is translated as CSSSFKTTQKQFF. Using reference TRBV7-9 and TRBJ2-1 for the parts outside the CDR3, the full variable domain is DTGVSQNPRHKITKRGQNVTFRCDPISEHNRLYWYRQTLGQGPEFLTYFQNEAQLEKSRLLSDRFSAERPKGSFSTLEIQRTEQGDSAMYLCSSSFKTTQKQFFGPGTRLTVL.

The rearrangement uses TRBV5-4 and TRBJ2-7, with TRBD2 matching 9 bases. Germline V CDR1 and CDR2: SGHNT, YYREEE (reference sequence). The ends lost 2 bases at V and 2 bases at J; junction bases unmatched: 5. CDR3 length: 15 residues. The CDR3: CASSFRTSAAYEQYF. CDR3 coding DNA: TGTGCCAGCAGCTTTAGGACTAGCGCTGCCTACGAGCAGTACTTC.

The V and J genes are TRBV27 and TRBJ1-1; D remains ambiguous. The germline V gene has CDR1 MNHEY and CDR2 SMNVEV (reference sequence). The CDR3 sequence is 13 residues long. Trimming removed 2 bases from V and 5 bases from J, with 9 bases in between. CDR3 in amino acids: CASSLMGGTEAFF. The CDR3 DNA sequence: TGTGCCAGCAGTTTAATGGGAGGAACTGAAGCTTTCTTT.

The chain links TRBV6-5 to TRBJ1-1; D is ambiguous. Per the germline V gene, CDR1 is MNHEY and CDR2 is SVGAGI. The germline V and J ends were trimmed by 8 bases and 0 bases, with 7 bases remaining between them. There are 12 residues in the CDR3. The DNA of the CDR3 is TGTGCCAGCGGTTTAGTGAACACTGAAGCTTTCTTT. It encodes CASGLVNTEAFF.

The chain carries TRBV19 and TRBJ2-1, with TRBD2 identical over 8 bases. V shed 3 bases and J 10 bases; nucleotides not matched to a gene: 8. The CDR3 sequence is 14 residues long. Germline V lookup: CDR1 LNHDA, CDR2 SQIVND (reference sequence). CDR3 coding DNA: TGTGCCAGTAGTATCGGGACTAGTCCCCAGGAGCAGTTCTTC. This gives the protein CASSIGTSPQEQFF.

The chain uses TRBV5-6 and TRBJ2-5; 10 nucleotides line up with TRBD1. The CDR3 extends over 14 amino acids. Germline trimming cut 3 bases from V and 4 bases from J; bases unmatched to any gene: 3. Germline V gene lookup returns CDR1 SGHDT and CDR2 YYEEEE. Here the CDR3 reads CASSWTGGLETQYF. CDR3 nucleotides: TGTGCCAGCAGCTGGACAGGGGGTTTAGAGACCCAGTACTTC.

This clone has only a few counts. The germline gene is not matched at one end of the junction; a read error may be the cause. The genes are TRBV5-1 and TRBJ1-1; possible D gene TRBD1, 6 bases. The germline V gene encodes CDR1 SGHRS and CDR2 YFSETQ. This CDR3 region has 14 residues. This chain's CDR3 is CASSSGQTTEETVF. CDR3 nucleotide sequence: TGCGCCAGCAGCTCCGGACAGACCACTGAAGAAACGGTCTTT.

The V call is TRBV7-6, the J call TRBJ1-1, with 9 positions matching TRBD1. Germline trimming cut 5 bases from V and 10 bases from J; bases unmatched to any gene: 11. CDR1 and CDR2 from the germline V gene are SGHVS and FNYEAQ. The CDR3 has 14 amino acids. The CDR3 is CASSPGQGTKSAFF. DNA for the CDR3: TGTGCCAGCAGCCCGGGACAGGGAACGAAGTCAGCTTTCTTT.

This clone appeared a single time. J is TRBJ2-1 and V is TRBV13; possibly TRBD2 for D (6 bases). V was clipped by 5 bases and J by 9 bases, with 11 bases between them. The CDR3 spans 12 residues. The germline gives CDR1 PRHDT, CDR2 FYEKMQ (reference sequence). CDR3 DNA: TGTGCCAGCAGCATAACGACTAGTGAGCAGTTCTTC. Translating it yields CASSITTSEQFF.

The gene calls are TRBV19 and TRBJ1-1; possibly TRBD1 for D (5 bases). This CDR3 spans 13 amino acids. Per germline, CDR1 LNHDA and CDR2 SQIVND (reference sequence). V lost 0 bases, J lost 9 bases, and 11 bases lay in between. In nucleotides, the CDR3 is TGTGCCAGTAGTATAGATAAAGACAGAAAAGCTTTCTTT. The encoded protein is CASSIDKDRKAFF.

The chain employs TRBV11-2 and TRBJ2-2; D remains unclear. Germline CDR1 SGHAT, CDR2 FQNNGV. V was trimmed by 1 base and J by 4 bases, leaving 7 bases between them. This CDR3 region has 14 residues. CDR3 protein: CASSLGLITGELFF. The CDR3 nucleotides read TGTGCCAGCAGCTTAGGACTTATCACCGGGGAGCTGTTTTTT.

This clone was detected a few times. The rearrangement links TRBV9 to TRBJ2-5; D might be TRBD2 (7 bases). Germline V CDR1 and CDR2: SGDLS, YYNGEE. The CDR3 covers 17 residues. V gave up 4 bases and J gave up 3 bases, with 22 bases separating them. CDR3: CASSPRWGGAPKETQYF. The CDR3 DNA reads as TGTGCCAGCAGCCCCCGGTGGGGGGGGGCGCCTAAAGAGACCCAGTACTTC.

Here the CDR3 DNA reads TGCGCCAGCAGCCAAGGCCGGGGAGTAACCTACGAGCAGTACTTC. Residues: CASSQGRGVTYEQYF. The J gene is TRBJ2-7, the V gene TRBV4-1; D might be TRBD2 (5 bases). Germline CDR1 is MGHRA and CDR2 is YSYEKL. The CDR3 totals 15 residues. With 1 base removed from V and 2 bases from J, the gap between germline ends came to 12 bases.

The chain uses TRBV29-1 and TRBJ1-1, with TRBD1 as a possible D gene (6 bases). Germline loops: CDR1 SQVTM, CDR2 ANQGSEA. The V end lost 4 bases, the J end lost 3 bases, and 15 bases lay between the germline ends. The CDR3 is 14 amino acids. CDR3 protein: CSVGGPHRDTEAFF. In DNA, the CDR3 is TGCAGCGTTGGTGGGCCCCACAGGGACACTGAAGCTTTCTTT.

The chain recombines TRBV19 with TRBJ1-6; 8 positions agree with TRBD1. In germline, CDR1 is LNHDA, CDR2 SQIVND (reference sequence). This CDR3 is built from 14 residues. J lost 9 bases, V lost 6 bases, and 7 bases had no gene match. The chain's CDR3 is CASRDRVGTSPLHF. DNA of the CDR3: TGTGCCAGTAGGGACAGGGTCGGGACTTCACCCCTCCACTTT.

This sequence joins TRBV30 and TRBJ1-6, with D possibly matching TRBD1 (6 bases). Trimming took 5 bases from V and 6 from J, leaving 11 bases between them. The CDR3 is 13 amino acids. Germline CDR1 and CDR2: GTSNPN and SVGIG (reference sequence). The DNA of the CDR3 is TGTGCCTGGGCAGGGGCCCCTAATTCACCCCTCCACTTT. Translated: CAWAGAPNSPLHF.

The V and J genes are TRBV15 and TRBJ2-7; 8 bases fit TRBD1. Germline lookup yields CDR1 LNHNV and CDR2 YYDKDF (reference sequence). The trim removed 0 bases at V and 3 bases at J, leaving 7 bases unmatched. This CDR3 spans 16 amino acids. CDR3 amino acids: CATSRDWGDRGYEQYF. The DNA for the CDR3 is TGTGCCACCAGCAGAGATTGGGGAGACAGGGGCTACGAGCAGTACTTC.

In DNA, the CDR3 is TGCGCCAGCAGCCAAGGGGTCCTGGCGGGAGGGACCTACAATGAGCAGTTCTTC. It translates to CASSQGVLAGGTYNEQFF. The V gene is TRBV4-1, the J gene TRBJ2-1, with 9 bases fitting TRBD2. The CDR3 has 18 amino acids. The germline gives CDR1 MGHRA, CDR2 YSYEKL. V lost 1 base, J lost 2 bases, and 9 bases stayed unmatched.

The rearrangement uses TRBV18 and TRBJ2-7; TRBD1 matches at 7 bases. V lost 4 bases to trimming and J lost 4 bases; unmatched junction nucleotides: 7. The CDR3 is 14 residues long. Germline values: CDR1 KGHSH, CDR2 LQKENI. The CDR3 sequence is CASSRATGEYEQYF. DNA for the CDR3: TGTGCCAGCTCACGGGCTACAGGGGAGTACGAGCAGTACTTC.

The chain recombines TRBV5-6 with TRBJ2-7; 8 nucleotides line up with TRBD1. Germline CDR1 SGHDT, CDR2 YYEEEE. The junction had 2 bases not matched to a gene; V was cut back by 0 bases and J by 6 bases. CDR3 size: 13 residues. The CDR3 coding sequence is TGTGCCAGCAGCTTGGCCGACAGGGGCGAGCAGTACTTC. It codes for CASSLADRGEQYF. Based on the CDR3 plus reference TRBV5-6 and TRBJ2-7, the full variable domain is DAGVTQSPTHLIKTRGQQVTLRCSPKSGHDTVSWYQQALGQGPQFIFQYYEEEERQRGNFPDRFSGHQFPNYSSELNVNALLLGDSALYLCASSLADRGEQYFGPGTRLTVT.

This clone was counted a few times. The genes are TRBV9 and TRBJ2-1; TRBD2 matches at 8 bases. From germline, CDR1 is SGDLS and CDR2 YYNGEE. After removal of 0 bases from V and 7 bases from J, the junction contained 6 bases not matched to a gene. CDR3 size: 15 residues. CDR3 in amino acids: CASSVEVTSVNEQFF. The DNA of the CDR3 is TGTGCCAGCAGCGTAGAGGTGACTAGCGTGAATGAGCAGTTCTTC.

The V call is TRBV6-1, the J call TRBJ2-7, with a tentative D call TRBD2 (6 bases). Looked up from germline, CDR1 is MNHNS and CDR2 is SASEGT. Trimming stripped 0 bases from V and 6 bases from J, with 18 bases between. This CDR3 contains 16 residues. The CDR3 DNA reads TGTGCCAGCAGTGAAGCGCTTCCGGGAGCTGGAGGCGAGCAGTACTTC. Encoded protein: CASSEALPGAGGEQYF.

This clone has a handful of counts. At one end the junction does not follow the germline gene, possibly because of a read error. This chain joins TRBV2 and TRBJ2-1, with TRBD1 identical over 11 bases. Per the germline V gene, CDR1 is SNHLY and CDR2 is FYNNEI. There are 14 residues in the CDR3. CDR3 sequence: CASTGQGAYSEQFF. For the CDR3, the DNA is TGTGCCAGCACTGGACAGGGGGCCTACAGTGAGCAGTTCTTC.

This clone was counted once. The chain is built from TRBV5-4 and TRBJ1-2; D possibly corresponds to TRBD1 (5 bases). V lost 0 bases and J 1 base, leaving 7 bases between the germline ends. The CDR3 covers 14 residues. CDR1 and CDR2 from the germline V gene are SGHNT and YYREEE (reference sequence). The CDR3 is CASSLGGDNYGYTF. In nucleotides, the CDR3 is TGTGCCAGCAGCTTGGGGGGGGATAACTATGGCTACACCTTC.

Concerning this clone itself: This CDR3 is also generated by other DNA sequences in the sample. The chain has TRBV7-3 and TRBJ1-1; D is undetermined. The CDR3 spans 13 residues. Trimming took off 3 bases at V and 1 base at J, with 6 bases between the two ends. From germline, CDR1 is SGHTA and CDR2 FQGTGA. The CDR3 DNA sequence: TGTGCCAGCAGCTTGTCAGGGAACACTGAAGCTTTCTTT. Protein product: CASSLSGNTEAFF.

The chain links TRBV4-2 to TRBJ2-3; 8 nucleotides align to TRBD2. The CDR3 contains 16 residues. In germline, CDR1 is LGHNA, CDR2 YNFKEQ. V dropped 5 bases and J dropped 4; count of bases not matched to a gene: 11. CDR3 loop: CASSLPGGPSADTQYF. In DNA, the CDR3 is TGTGCCAGCAGCTTACCGGGGGGGCCCTCCGCAGATACGCAGTATTTT.